These 16 T cell receptor beta chains were all obtained from the same sample, sequenced in a study of blood T cell repertoires in COVID-19. Here immunoSEQ multiplex PCR was the method, and the copy in TCRdb shows in-frame clones only, minus some. The sample contains approximately 180,000 clones, 80% to 95% of which appear only once. Sequenced input: peripheral blood. The receptors were gathered from a man aged 45-65 years with acute or convalescent COVID-19.

The chain recombines TRBV2 with TRBJ2-4; D is perhaps TRBD2 (6 bases). CDR1 and CDR2 from the germline V gene are SNHLY and FYNNEI. This CDR3 region has 15 residues. The V end lost 1 base, the J end lost 2 bases, and 9 bases lay between the germline ends. The CDR3 nucleotides are TGTGCCAGCAGTGAAGGGGGGGATCCCAAAAACATTCAGTACTTC. It encodes CASSEGGDPKNIQYF.

The sample holds one count of this clone. The rearrangement joins TRBV18 to TRBJ1-1; unclear D gene. The V end lost 3 bases, the J end lost 2 bases, and 7 bases lay between the germline ends. The germline V gene has CDR1 KGHSH and CDR2 LQKENI. CDR3 length: 13 amino acids. The CDR3 DNA is TGTGCCAGCTCACCGAACAGCAACACTGAAGCTTTCTTT. Protein sequence: CASSPNSNTEAFF.

This chain joins TRBV3-1 (or the pseudogene TRBV3-2) and TRBJ2-1, with 10 positions matching TRBD1. The germline CDR1 and CDR2 sequences are LGHDT and YNNKEL (reference sequence). J lost 4 bases, V lost 1 base, and 7 bases had no gene match. This CDR3 is built from 17 residues. The CDR3 is CASSQALRDRGYNEQFF. The CDR3 DNA is TGTGCCAGCAGCCAAGCTCTGCGGGACAGGGGTTACAATGAGCAGTTCTTC.

The J gene is TRBJ1-4, the V gene TRBV29-1; 8 positions match TRBD1. V trimming: 7 bases; J trimming: 4 bases; junction bases outside the gene matches: 5. CDR3 size: 13 residues. Looked up from germline, CDR1 is SQVTM and CDR2 is ANQGSEA. CDR3 residues: CSAQTGDNEKLFF. For the CDR3, the DNA is TGCAGCGCCCAGACAGGGGATAATGAAAAACTGTTTTTT.

The chain links TRBV5-1 to TRBJ2-2; tentative D call: TRBD1 (6 bases). CDR1 is SGHRS, CDR2 YFSETQ, per germline. CDR3 size: 14 residues. V lost 10 bases to trimming and J lost 1 base, with 14 bases between them. The CDR3 DNA follows: TGCGCCGGTAGGACAGAACAGAACACCGGGGAGCTGTTTTTT. Amino acid sequence: CAGRTEQNTGELFF.

The rearrangement links TRBV4-1 to TRBJ2-5, with 7 positions matching TRBD2. The V segment lost 0 bases and the J segment 3 bases; nucleotides outside the gene matches: 16. Germline lookup yields CDR1 MGHRA and CDR2 YSYEKL. The CDR3 contains 19 residues. CDR3 residues: CASSQDRSVPAGVKETQYF. As DNA, the CDR3 is TGCGCCAGCAGCCAAGATCGGTCCGTACCTGCGGGAGTAAAAGAGACCCAGTACTTC.

On this clone: A junction boundary mismatches the germline segment, possibly from a read error. Other DNA sequences in the same sample also yield this CDR3. The chain uses TRBV27 and TRBJ1-2; TRBD1 agrees at 9 bases. This CDR3 comprises 16 residues. CDR1 is MNHEY and CDR2 is SMNVEV in the germline V gene (reference sequence). As DNA, the CDR3 is TGTGCCAGCAGTCCGGGGACAGGGAGTTCTAATTATGGCTACACCTTC. Protein product: CASSPGTGSSNYGYTF.

The DNA for the CDR3 is TGTGCCAGCAGCTTAGGAACTAGCGAGCACAATGAGCAGTTCTTC. Residues: CASSLGTSEHNEQFF. The V call is TRBV7-9, the J call TRBJ2-1; 7 nucleotides match TRBD2. Unmatched junction bases numbered 5, after V lost 1 base and J lost 5 bases. CDR1 is SEHNR and CDR2 is FQNEAQ in the germline V gene (reference sequence). This CDR3 is 15 amino acids long.

Only one count was recorded for this clone. This chain connects TRBV7-3 to TRBJ2-3; 11 bases are shared with TRBD2. V was pared by 5 bases and J by 5 bases, with 6 bases of the junction left unmatched. CDR1 and CDR2 (germline): SGHTA, FQGTGA. This CDR3 spans 15 amino acids. In nucleotides, the CDR3 is TGTGCCAGCAGCCCGGGACTAGCGGAATTAGATACGCAGTATTTT. It translates to CASSPGLAELDTQYF.

The V and J genes are TRBV10-1 and TRBJ1-4; the D is unclear. Trimming removed 2 bases from V and 4 bases from J, with 11 bases in between. The CDR3 contains 15 residues. Germline V gives CDR1 WNHNN, CDR2 SYGVQD (reference sequence). CDR3 nucleotide sequence: TGCGCCAGCAGTGAGACTAGACTGAATAATGAAAAACTGTTTTTT. Its translation is CASSETRLNNEKLFF.

The chain joins TRBV7-9 to TRBJ2-5, with TRBD1 identical over 7 bases. The J segment lost 2 bases and the V segment lost 5 bases, leaving 8 bases of the junction unmatched. This CDR3 is built from 15 residues. Germline V CDR1 and CDR2: SEHNR, FQNEAQ (reference sequence). DNA of the CDR3: TGTGCCAGCAGCCGTAGGACAGGATATCAAGAGACCCAGTACTTC. Translated, it gives CASSRRTGYQETQYF.

The chain has TRBV2 and TRBJ2-1; D is undetermined. V was trimmed by 6 bases and J by 0 bases, leaving 12 bases between them. The CDR3 loop spans 15 amino acids. Germline lookup yields CDR1 SNHLY and CDR2 FYNNEI. In DNA, the CDR3 is TGTGCCAGCAGCTTCGACTCAAGCTCCTACAATGAGCAGTTCTTC. It is translated as CASSFDSSSYNEQFF.

The chain links TRBV20-1 to TRBJ2-1; maybe TRBD2 (5 bases). CDR3 length: 13 residues. Trimming left V 3 bases short and J 12 bases short, with 18 bases between. Germline V gene data show CDR1 as DFQATT and CDR2 as SNEGSKA (reference sequence). CDR3 nucleotides: TGCAGTGCTAGTTCCCCCTCTGAGGGTAGGCAGTTCTTC. It translates to CSASSPSEGRQFF.

The chain links TRBV7-2 to TRBJ2-1, with 8 bases lining up with TRBD2. Losses at the gene ends were 3 bases for V and 6 bases for J; bases not matched to a gene: 7. From germline, CDR1 is SGHTA and CDR2 FQGNSA. The CDR3 loop spans 15 amino acids. CDR3 loop: CASSLKSGGVNEQFF. The CDR3 DNA sequence: TGTGCCAGCAGCTTGAAGAGCGGGGGCGTCAATGAGCAGTTCTTC.

The V gene is TRBV5-1, the J gene TRBJ2-7; TRBD1 aligns across 7 bases. The CDR3 spans 14 residues. With V trimmed by 2 bases and J by 2 bases, 4 bases remained unmatched. In germline, CDR1 is SGHRS, CDR2 YFSETQ. CDR3 coding DNA: TGCGCCAGCAGCTTTAGGACAGGAACCTACGAGCAGTACTTC. This translates into CASSFRTGTYEQYF. Supplemented by reference TRBV5-1 and TRBJ2-7, the full variable domain reads KAGVTQTPRYLIKTRGQQVTLSCSPISGHRSVSWYQQTPGQGLQFLFEYFSETQRNKGNFPGRFSGRQFSNSRSEMNVSTLELGDSALYLCASSFRTGTYEQYFGPGTRLTVT.

This chain connects TRBV18 to TRBJ1-5; D unresolved. V lost 3 bases and J 0 bases, leaving 18 bases between the germline ends. This CDR3 has 18 residues. CDR1 and CDR2 (germline): KGHSH, LQKENI. CDR3 protein: CASSPFASTHYSNQPQHF. DNA of the CDR3: TGTGCCAGCTCACCCTTCGCTTCCACTCATTATAGCAATCAGCCCCAGCATTTT.